The T cell receptor beta chain under discussion was sequenced for a study of OX40 agonist ivuxolimab in advanced cancers. Study context: At 0.01 to 10 mg/kg, ivuxolimab was administered intravenously to patients every 2 weeks. Those treated in dose escalation had hepatocellular carcinoma, melanoma, renal cell cancer or head and neck cancer. Study-wide points: With doses of 0.1 to 3.0 mg/kg, CD4+ and CD8+ blood T cells had undergone clonal expansion by week 6.

Blood got drawn at baseline, again on cycle 4 day 1, and then on cycle 7 day 1. As for this clone: No antigen is known for it.

The V gene's germline CDR1 is SGHNT and CDR2 YYREEE (reference sequence). V lost 0 bases and J lost 1, with 7 bases in between. The CDR3 covers 14 residues. Libraries were prepared by immunoSEQ multiplex PCR; TCRdb keeps only in-frame clonotypes and omits some of them. The sample lists around 64,000 clones; 75% to 90% were seen once. This receptor was obtained from an adult with an advanced solid tumor such as melanoma, head and neck, liver or kidney cancer. Here the sequenced sample was CD4+ or CD8+ T cells sorted from blood, taken in a trial of the OX40 agonist ivuxolimab. The V gene is TRBV5-4, the J gene TRBJ1-2, with unresolved D. The CDR3 loop is CASSLAGFNYGYTF. CDR3 bases: TGTGCCAGCAGCTTGGCCGGGTTTAACTATGGCTACACCTTC.